The clone carrying this T cell receptor (beta chain) was picked up a small number of times. Its specificity is unknown. The data belong to a study of T cell repertoires in cytomegalovirus infection. Study-wide points: CMV-specific TCR beta clonotypes restricted by HLA-C were the ones dominating the ex vivo response.

Germline CDR1 and CDR2: DFQATT and SNEGSKA (reference sequence). Between the trimmed V and J ends, which lost 0 bases and 4 bases, there was a span of 12 bases. This CDR3 comprises 14 residues. A single record per CDR3 protein comes from TCRdb applying MiXCR to the reads. The sample contains under 850,000 distinct CDR3 sequences, around a third of which appear only once. Specimen: cultured PBMCs, collected from culture after CMV antigen stimulation. This receptor was identified in a human donor in good health (CMV status not recorded). Some clones in this sample may be carry-over from other donors' samples. The gene calls are TRBV20-1 and TRBJ2-5; tentatively, D is TRBD2 (6 bases). Written as DNA, the CDR3 is TGCAGTGCTAGAGATCGGCGGGGTGGAGAGACCCAGTACTTC. Residues: CSARDRRGGETQYF.